Listed here are 11 T cell receptor beta chains from one sample, sequenced in a study of shared clonotypes between healthy human individuals. Sequenced by immunoSEQ multiplex PCR; TCRdb stores in-frame clones only, minus some. The repertoire includes roughly 2.2 million clones, roughly 90% of them detected once, and 0.37% sits in the top ten. The specimen was naive CD4+ T cells from PBMCs. Subset described: CD45RA+ positively selected. The receptors shown here come from a man aged 18-30 years in good health. Some clones in this sample may be carry-over from other donors' samples.

This chain connects TRBV4-2 to TRBJ2-7, with D perhaps being TRBD1 or TRBD2 (5 bases each). The germline V and J ends were trimmed by 1 base and 3 bases, with 13 bases remaining between them. Germline V gives CDR1 LGHNA, CDR2 YNFKEQ. The CDR3 has 15 amino acids. The CDR3 spells CASSQGSGTFYEQYF. CDR3 DNA sequence: TGTGCCAGCAGCCAAGGATCCGGGACCTTCTACGAGCAGTACTTC.

The chain is built from TRBV28 and TRBJ2-4, with D possibly TRBD1 on 8 matching bases. Germline V CDR1 and CDR2: MDHEN, SYDVKM. The CDR3 runs to 16 residues. Trimming took off 5 bases at V and 8 bases at J, with 22 bases between the two ends. Here the CDR3 reads CASSPPGQGLRDIQYF. DNA of the CDR3: TGTGCCAGCAGTCCCCCCGGACAGGGACTAAGGGACATTCAGTACTTC.

J is TRBJ1-1 and V is TRBV30; 7 bases line up with TRBD1. Germline loops: CDR1 GTSNPN, CDR2 SVGIG (reference sequence). CDR3 length equals 14 residues. After removal of 3 bases from V and 4 bases from J, the junction contained 8 bases not matched to a gene. CDR3 residues: CAWRYRGEGTEAFF. The CDR3 DNA follows: TGTGCCTGGAGGTACAGGGGAGAGGGCACTGAAGCTTTCTTT.

The chain has TRBV19 and TRBJ2-2; D may be TRBD1 or TRBD2 (5 bases each). CDR1 LNHDA and CDR2 SQIVND come from the germline V gene (reference sequence). This CDR3 contains 13 residues. Trimming stripped 5 bases from V and 6 bases from J, with 10 bases between. The CDR3 DNA reads TGTGCCAGTAGTGAGGGGTACGCCGGGGAGCTGTTTTTT. It yields the protein CASSEGYAGELFF.

This chain joins TRBV10-3 and TRBJ2-7; the D call may be TRBD1 or TRBD2 (5 bases each). CDR1 ENHRY and CDR2 SYGVKD come from the germline V gene. This CDR3 region has 12 residues. The germline V and J ends were trimmed by 0 bases and 5 bases, with 5 bases remaining between them. CDR3 sequence reads: CAISESGHEQYF. The CDR3 DNA sequence: TGTGCCATCAGTGAGTCGGGACACGAGCAGTACTTC.

Details on this clone: Other nucleotide sequences in the sample specify the same CDR3. The chain recombines TRBV2 with TRBJ2-1, with TRBD1 matching 8 bases. The CDR3 loop spans 12 amino acids. Germline-derived CDR1 and CDR2 are SNHLY and FYNNEI. The V segment lost 6 bases and the J segment 8 bases; nucleotides outside the gene matches: 3. The CDR3 reads CASSDRGYEQFF. The CDR3 bases are TGTGCCAGCAGCGACAGGGGTTATGAGCAGTTCTTC.

The rearrangement links TRBV7-9 to TRBJ2-3; a weak D match, TRBD2 (6 bases). V was pared by 3 bases and J by 4 bases, with 14 bases between. Germline values: CDR1 SEHNR, CDR2 FQNEAQ (reference sequence). CDR3 size: 15 residues. CDR3 sequence reads: CASSFRLVSPDTQYF. In nucleotides, the CDR3 is TGTGCCAGCAGCTTCCGACTAGTTTCCCCAGATACGCAGTATTTT.

The sample holds one count of this clone. This chain connects TRBV15 to TRBJ2-3; TRBD2 aligns across 11 bases. Germline V gives CDR1 LNHNV, CDR2 YYDKDF (reference sequence). With V trimmed by 9 bases and J by 2 bases, 4 bases remained unmatched. CDR3 length equals 14 residues. The CDR3 DNA reads as TGTGCCACAAAGGGACTAGCGGTCACAGATACGCAGTATTTT. Translated: CATKGLAVTDTQYF.

Details on this clone: Other DNA variants within this sample encode the same CDR3. The chain employs TRBV16 and TRBJ1-1; D uncertain. Germline CDR1 and CDR2: KGHSY and FQNENV. The CDR3 loop spans 11 amino acids. V gave up 2 bases and J gave up 2 bases, with 0 bases separating them. CDR3 DNA sequence: TGTGCCAGCAGCCAAAACACTGAAGCTTTCTTT. This encodes CASSQNTEAFF.

Concerning this clone itself: Other DNA sequences of this sample code for an identical CDR3. This chain joins TRBV5-1 and TRBJ2-1; 8 bases match TRBD1. From germline, CDR1 is SGHRS and CDR2 YFSETQ. The CDR3 spans 14 residues. V gave up 0 bases and J gave up 8 bases; unmatched junction bases: 4. CDR3 residues: CASSLVAGGDEQFF. The DNA for the CDR3 is TGCGCCAGCAGCTTGGTAGCAGGGGGCGATGAGCAGTTCTTC.

This clone appeared a few times. V gene TRBV2 combines with J gene TRBJ1-1, with 8 bases fitting TRBD1. This CDR3 is 14 amino acids long. CDR1 is SNHLY and CDR2 is FYNNEI in the germline V gene. V gave up 6 bases and J gave up 3 bases; unmatched junction bases: 6. CDR3 sequence (DNA): TGTGCCAGCAGCCGGACAGGGTTGGACACTGAAGCTTTCTTT. Encoded protein: CASSRTGLDTEAFF.